This TCR beta chain emerged from a study of cytomegalovirus exposure and HLA in healthy donors. Study-wide results and caveats: TRBV6-2, TRBV6-3 and some other V segments were excluded as indistinguishable. According to the study, 160 or so TCR beta chains were cytomegalovirus-associated. HLA-A and HLA-B allele assignments for most subjects were reportedly predicted accurately using TCR beta sequences.

A word on this clone: Its antigen is undetermined.

This CDR3 is 16 amino acids long. The V and J ends lost 0 bases and 3 bases respectively, with 13 bases between them. From germline, CDR1 is KGHSH and CDR2 LQKENI. PCR primers comprised 60 Vbeta and 13 Jbeta primers. Clones were sequenced by immunoSEQ multiplex PCR, and TCRdb holds only the in-frame ones, with some missing. The data contain around 150,000 clones, approximately 85% of them seen just once; the ten biggest clones take up 0.45% to 0.55%. J is TRBJ2-3 and V is TRBV18, with a tentative D call TRBD1 (7 bases). The clonotype originates from a woman in her thirties or forties in good health and CMV-seronegative. Material: PBMCs. The CDR3 region is CASSPPQGGGTDTQYF. The CDR3, as DNA: TGTGCCAGCTCACCACCTCAGGGGGGTGGTACAGATACGCAGTATTTT.